The source of this T cell receptor beta chain is a study of shared clonotypes between healthy human individuals (dated by TCRdb to 2020 to 2021). For context, the study as a whole: The cohort included three men and two women between 18 and 49 years of age. For each donor, three plates each were used for CD4 naive and CD4 memory, two plates were used for CD8 naive, and one plate was used for CD8 memory. Blood TCR repertoires of roughly five healthy adults were deeply sequenced to estimate repertoire size and the extent of clonotype sharing between individuals. To increase sequencing depth and limit assay-specific biases, different laboratories used diverse techniques to prepare libraries and sequence TCR repertoires. Each donor's leukapheresis produced roughly between roughly 0.9 and 8.9 billion PBMCs.

What the authors observed across the whole study: Only blood was sampled, and tissue TCR repertoires likely differ from those in blood. Naive subsets generally had larger estimated clonotype richness than memory subsets did. Sharing across several donors was observed for about 5% of naive CD4, about 3.2% of naive CD8, 2% to 2.5% of memory CD4, and about 0.38% of memory CD8 clonotypes. Because the study included only a small number of donors, the genetic and exposure-history diversity represented was limited. Pairwise subsampling led to the expectation that sequencing depth would affect the degree of clonotype sharing among donors. Rarefaction of sorted-subset datasets indicated incomplete sequencing despite the large sequencing depth. Compared with non-shared clonotypes, clonotypes shared by all four sorted-subset donors had higher generation probabilities.

A remark on this clone: Its antigen is currently not known. Base qualities are missing; no much larger clone stands one base away.

Trimming costs V 4 bases and J 3 bases, and their ends lie 14 bases apart. The germline V gene provides CDR1 SGHAT and CDR2 FQNNGV. The CDR3 goes from the cysteine to the phenylalanine over 15 residues. The retained sequence is limited to the CDR3, 45 bases, with the frame set at the first base. CD8 naive samples consisted of CD45RO-negative cells that were positively selected for CCR7, yielding a CD45RA+CCR7+ population without TemRA cells. The donors were healthy, HIV-negative adults with no recently reported acute infections or vaccinations. Only Caucasian adults living in Nashville, Tennessee, USA were represented among the donors. Blood was obtained by leukapheresis, after which PBMCs were separated by Ficoll-Histopaque density gradient centrifugation and cryopreserved in liquid nitrogen vapor phase. Analytical flow cytometry was used to check the purity and quantity of every magnetically sorted T cell population. Genomic DNA was isolated from every sorted fraction and measured by UV absorbance on a Nanodrop 2000c.

Using the deep immunoSEQ assay, multiplex PCR amplified TCR CDR3 regions from genomic DNA. For each cell subset, the extracted genomic DNA was distributed evenly across all wells of several immunoSEQ 96-well plates, and each plate served as one replicate. For sorted subsets, 150 to 200 ng genomic DNA, equal to some 30,000 T cell genomes, was loaded into each replicate PCR. The purified libraries were quantified using a Qubit 3.0 fluorometer, sized with a Bioanalyzer 2100, and then quantified again using the KAPA Library Quantification kit. Every immunoSEQ 96-well plate was sequenced on a separate single-read 150-cycle Illumina NextSeq 550 flow cell. The original methods were these. Because the immunoSEQ output held only junctional sequences and lacked quality scores, the filtering could not match the filtering applied to full-length reads. To assign V/J genes and CDR3, sequences were annotated against IMGT germline references using PyIR, a Python wrapper for IgBLAST v1.9. Reads were removed for weak V/J assignments (E-value above 1e-6), missing CDR3, stop codons, out-of-frame junctions, or ambiguous translated residues. A V3J clonotype was defined by an identical inferred V gene, J gene, and CDR3 amino acid sequence. Percentage overlap between repertoires was computed as shared unique clonotypes divided by the size of the smaller repertoire. RTK rarefaction, the Chao1 estimator, and Recon v2.1 estimates of unobserved clonotypes were used to assess repertoire richness. OLGA was used to compute generation probabilities for all TCRbeta clonotypes that the gDNA method yielded from a handful of donors. TCRdb re-hosts the immuneACCESS table, in-frame sequences only. Its copies lack some clones; in the studies checked, an unresolved V gene accounts for under half of them, and the cause for the rest is not known. For V, J and clone size, that table is used; D and trimming come from the DNA. This sample is represented by 800,000 or so clones; just over 95% of them were singletons. Clones ranked in the top ten supply approximately 0.2% of the sample.

The receptor was isolated from a man in his thirties or forties in good health. Here the chain combines TRBV11-2 and TRBJ2-3, and the D gene may be TRBD2, 6 bases matching. The sequenced material came from naive CD8+ T cells sorted from blood. Read against the paper, the sample's cell subset or site label means: CD45RA+CCR7+. CDR3 reads: CASSSGELRTDTQYF. The DNA sequence is TGTGCCAGCAGCTCGGGGGAGTTAAGGACAGATACGCAGTATTTT.